The clone carrying this T cell receptor (beta chain) was seen many times. Its specificity is not known. This sample is part of a study of regulatory T cells in long-lasting Graves disease. Arm-PCR of CDR3 regions and iRepertoire HTBI primers were used to build TCR beta libraries. TCRdb analysed the multiplex PCR reads with MiXCR anew, one entry per CDR3 protein. The sample has 300,000 to 450,000 distinct CDR3 sequences, around 15% seen once; the top ten hold roughly 20%. Losses at the gene ends were 1 base for V and 1 base for J; bases not matched to a gene: 4. CDR1 and CDR2 (germline): SGHKS, YYEKEE (reference sequence). This CDR3 region has 16 residues. Overall study findings and caveats: Accuracy might have suffered from few samples. Exclusively peripheral blood, rather than thyroid tissue, was studied.

Time point: newly diagnosed GD, antithyroid drugs for less than 3 months. The TCR library was made from RNA that had been extracted from PBMCs in TRIzol. The source is a female donor with Graves disease. The sample here was peripheral blood mononuclear cells (PBMCs), taken at new diagnosis, from a patient treated with antithyroid drugs. The genes are TRBV5-5 and TRBJ1-3, with 8 nucleotides matching TRBD1. CDR3 sequence: CASSLSGGGSGNTIYF. The DNA of the CDR3 is TGTGCCAGCAGCTTGTCAGGGGGCGGTTCTGGAAACACCATATATTTT.